Listed below are T cell receptor beta chains from one sample, sequenced in a study of T cell responses to AZD1222 COVID-19 vaccine. Generated by immunoSEQ multiplex PCR, the TCRdb table keeps only in-frame clones and is missing some. The sample contains roughly 120,000 clones, about 90% of which appear only once. Sequences were derived from peripheral blood, sampled on day 0 of MenACWY control vaccination. These receptors originate from an adult in good health. Both conserved end residues are part of each CDR3. Fields, in order: D gene, V gene, J gene, clone size, CDR3 protein, CDR3 DNA. D genes are given only for firm matches. A row's size may be missing; if present it is once, few, many or a size class.

d_call: TRBD1
v_call: TRBV27
j_call: TRBJ1-1
clone_size: NA
cdr3_aa: CASRRDSPNTEAFF
cdr3_nt: TGTGCCAGCAGACGGGACAGCCCGAACACTGAAGCTTTCTTT

d_call: NA
v_call: TRBV18
j_call: TRBJ2-4
clone_size: NA
cdr3_aa: CASSRDGLAKNIQYF
cdr3_nt: TGTGCCAGCTCACGGGACGGGCTAGCCAAAAACATTCAGTACTTC

d_call: TRBD2
v_call: TRBV5-1
j_call: TRBJ2-7
clone_size: NA
cdr3_aa: CASSLGSGGRVKYEQYF
cdr3_nt: TGCGCCAGCAGCTTGGGATCTGGCGGGAGGGTTAAGTACGAGCAGTACTTC

d_call: NA
v_call: TRBV23-1
j_call: TRBJ1-4
clone_size: NA
cdr3_aa: CAMFGQANEKLFF
cdr3_nt: TGCGCCATGTTTGGTCAGGCGAATGAAAAACTGTTTTTT

d_call: NA
v_call: TRBV29-1
j_call: TRBJ2-5
clone_size: once
cdr3_aa: CSVVKNQETQYF
cdr3_nt: TGCAGCGTTGTAAAGAATCAAGAGACCCAGTACTTC

d_call: TRBD1
v_call: TRBV27
j_call: TRBJ2-7
clone_size: few
cdr3_aa: CASSLSRQGYEQYF
cdr3_nt: TGTGCCAGCAGTTTATCCCGACAGGGTTACGAGCAGTACTTC

d_call: TRBD1
v_call: TRBV11-1
j_call: TRBJ2-2
clone_size: few
cdr3_aa: CASVRDRATGELFF
cdr3_nt: TGTGCCAGCGTCCGGGACAGGGCCACCGGGGAGCTGTTTTTT

d_call: NA
v_call: TRBV2
j_call: TRBJ1-5
clone_size: NA
cdr3_aa: CASRRRQAGQPQHF
cdr3_nt: TGTGCCAGCAGAAGACGACAGGCTGGTCAGCCCCAGCATTTT

d_call: NA
v_call: TRBV7-2
j_call: TRBJ2-7
clone_size: NA
cdr3_aa: CASSLGGYLARQYF
cdr3_nt: TGTGCCAGCAGCTTAGGAGGATATCTAGCCAGGCAGTACTTC

d_call: NA
v_call: TRBV4-1
j_call: TRBJ1-6
clone_size: few
cdr3_aa: CASSQVILIKKDSPLHF
cdr3_nt: TGCGCCAGCAGCCAAGTTATCCTGATTAAAAAGGATTCACCCCTCCACTTT

d_call: NA
v_call: TRBV2
j_call: TRBJ1-1
clone_size: NA
cdr3_aa: CASSRQGNTEAFF
cdr3_nt: TGTGCCAGCAGTAGGCAGGGGAACACTGAAGCTTTCTTT

d_call: TRBD1
v_call: TRBV28
j_call: TRBJ1-1
clone_size: once
cdr3_aa: CASSPGTGGLNTEAFF
cdr3_nt: TGTGCCAGCAGTCCGGGGACAGGGGGCCTGAACACTGAAGCTTTCTTT

d_call: NA
v_call: TRBV5-1
j_call: TRBJ2-7
clone_size: NA
cdr3_aa: CASSSGTFSSYEQYF
cdr3_nt: TGCGCCAGCAGTTCAGGGACTTTTAGCTCCTACGAGCAGTACTTC

d_call: NA
v_call: TRBV5-6
j_call: TRBJ2-7
clone_size: NA
cdr3_aa: CASSLVQGRFGRNEQYF
cdr3_nt: TGTGCCAGCAGCTTGGTCCAGGGTAGGTTCGGGAGAAACGAGCAGTACTTC

d_call: NA
v_call: TRBV28
j_call: TRBJ1-6
clone_size: NA
cdr3_aa: CAIEEGRVDSPLHF
cdr3_nt: TGTGCCATCGAAGAGGGGCGAGTGGATTCACCCCTCCACTTT

d_call: TRBD1
v_call: TRBV6-5
j_call: TRBJ1-1
clone_size: NA
cdr3_aa: CASTGTDTEAFF
cdr3_nt: TGTGCCAGCACCGGGACAGACACTGAAGCTTTCTTT

d_call: NA
v_call: TRBV10-3
j_call: TRBJ2-1
clone_size: few
cdr3_aa: CAISPDNEQFF
cdr3_nt: TGTGCCATCAGCCCTGACAATGAGCAGTTCTTC

d_call: NA
v_call: TRBV12-3/TRBV12-4
j_call: TRBJ1-4
clone_size: NA
cdr3_aa: CASSPLGGKLFF
cdr3_nt: TGTGCCAGCAGCCCACTGGGGGGAAAACTGTTTTTT

d_call: TRBD1
v_call: TRBV15
j_call: TRBJ1-1
clone_size: NA
cdr3_aa: CATSRGRDRGNTEAFF
cdr3_nt: TGTGCCACCAGCAGGGGACGGGACAGGGGGAACACTGAAGCTTTCTTT

d_call: TRBD1
v_call: TRBV5-1
j_call: TRBJ1-1
clone_size: once
cdr3_aa: CASSLDRGMNTEAFF
cdr3_nt: TGCGCCAGCAGCTTAGACAGGGGGATGAACACTGAAGCTTTCTTT

d_call: NA
v_call: TRBV20-1
j_call: TRBJ2-5
clone_size: NA
cdr3_aa: CSARVPVTQYF
cdr3_nt: TGCAGTGCTAGAGTTCCAGTCACCCAGTACTTC

d_call: NA
v_call: TRBV20-1
j_call: TRBJ1-2
clone_size: NA
cdr3_aa: CSASGINNGYTF
cdr3_nt: TGCAGTGCTAGTGGGATCAATAATGGCTACACCTTC

d_call: TRBD1
v_call: TRBV9
j_call: TRBJ2-2
clone_size: few
cdr3_aa: CASSTWGTGAIGELFF
cdr3_nt: TGTGCCAGCAGCACCTGGGGGACAGGGGCGATCGGGGAGCTGTTTTTT

d_call: NA
v_call: TRBV28
j_call: TRBJ2-7
clone_size: NA
cdr3_aa: CASSTLPERNYEQYF
cdr3_nt: TGTGCCAGCAGTACACTCCCGGAGAGGAACTACGAGCAGTACTTC

d_call: NA
v_call: TRBV6-5
j_call: TRBJ1-6
clone_size: NA
cdr3_aa: CASSSAGNNSPLHF
cdr3_nt: TGTGCCAGCAGCTCAGCAGGGAATAATTCACCCCTCCACTTT

d_call: NA
v_call: TRBV27
j_call: TRBJ1-2
clone_size: NA
cdr3_aa: CASSMVINYGYTF
cdr3_nt: TGTGCCAGCAGCATGGTGATTAACTATGGCTACACCTTC

d_call: NA
v_call: TRBV4-1
j_call: TRBJ2-1
clone_size: NA
cdr3_aa: CASSQETGVGGNEQFF
cdr3_nt: TGCGCCAGCAGCCAAGAAACGGGAGTTGGGGGCAATGAGCAGTTCTTC

d_call: NA
v_call: TRBV9
j_call: TRBJ2-7
clone_size: once
cdr3_aa: CASSAGGQGPYEQYF
cdr3_nt: TGTGCCAGCAGCGCCGGAGGGCAGGGCCCCTACGAGCAGTACTTC

d_call: NA
v_call: TRBV12-3/TRBV12-4
j_call: TRBJ1-5
clone_size: NA
cdr3_aa: CASSFRGYQPQHF
cdr3_nt: TGTGCCAGCAGTTTTCGGGGGTATCAGCCCCAGCATTTT

d_call: TRBD1
v_call: TRBV25-1
j_call: TRBJ1-3
clone_size: few
cdr3_aa: CASSDRDRGNTIYF
cdr3_nt: TGTGCCAGCAGTGACCGGGACAGGGGAAACACCATATATTTT

d_call: NA
v_call: TRBV28
j_call: TRBJ2-2
clone_size: NA
cdr3_aa: CATATPPNTGELFF
cdr3_nt: TGTGCCACAGCAACCCCGCCCAACACCGGGGAGCTGTTTTTT

d_call: NA
v_call: TRBV4-2
j_call: TRBJ2-7
clone_size: NA
cdr3_aa: CASSQEFGSSYEQYF
cdr3_nt: TGTGCCAGCAGCCAAGAATTTGGGAGCTCCTACGAGCAGTACTTC

d_call: TRBD2
v_call: TRBV5-6
j_call: TRBJ2-7
clone_size: NA
cdr3_aa: CASSSGLAGSYEQYF
cdr3_nt: TGTGCCAGCAGCTCCGGACTAGCGGGGTCATACGAGCAGTACTTC

d_call: NA
v_call: TRBV5-1
j_call: TRBJ2-7
clone_size: NA
cdr3_aa: CASSSGQTYEQYF
cdr3_nt: TGCGCCAGCAGCTCCGGGCAGACCTACGAGCAGTACTTC

d_call: NA
v_call: TRBV2
j_call: TRBJ1-1
clone_size: NA
cdr3_aa: CASTPHEGRDTEAFF
cdr3_nt: TGTGCCAGCACCCCCCACGAGGGACGGGACACTGAAGCTTTCTTT

d_call: TRBD2
v_call: TRBV28
j_call: TRBJ2-3
clone_size: NA
cdr3_aa: CASSLAGAADTQYF
cdr3_nt: TGTGCCAGCAGCTTAGCGGGAGCCGCAGATACGCAGTATTTT

d_call: NA
v_call: TRBV2
j_call: TRBJ2-5
clone_size: few
cdr3_aa: CASSKTSGETQYF
cdr3_nt: TGTGCCAGCAGCAAAACCTCTGGGGAGACCCAGTACTTC

d_call: NA
v_call: TRBV7-9
j_call: TRBJ1-3
clone_size: few
cdr3_aa: CASSQASTIYF
cdr3_nt: TGTGCCAGCAGCCAGGCTAGCACCATATATTTT

d_call: NA
v_call: TRBV30
j_call: TRBJ1-2
clone_size: NA
cdr3_aa: CAWRQPLRDYGYTF
cdr3_nt: TGTGCCTGGAGACAGCCCTTACGCGACTATGGCTACACCTTC

d_call: TRBD2
v_call: TRBV3-1/TRBV3-2
j_call: TRBJ2-7
clone_size: NA
cdr3_aa: CASSQGQVTSGVVSYEQYF
cdr3_nt: TGTGCCAGCAGCCAAGGGCAAGTTACTAGCGGAGTGGTCTCCTACGAGCAGTACTTC

d_call: TRBD2
v_call: TRBV15
j_call: TRBJ2-1
clone_size: NA
cdr3_aa: CATSREGRLAGRNEQFF
cdr3_nt: TGTGCCACCAGCAGAGAAGGGAGACTAGCGGGAAGGAATGAGCAGTTCTTC

d_call: NA
v_call: TRBV30
j_call: TRBJ1-1
clone_size: NA
cdr3_aa: CAWSVWPQGNTEAFF
cdr3_nt: TGTGCCTGGAGTGTATGGCCCCAAGGGAACACTGAAGCTTTCTTT

d_call: NA
v_call: TRBV14
j_call: TRBJ2-2
clone_size: NA
cdr3_aa: CASSPWTVNTGELFF
cdr3_nt: TGTGCCAGCAGCCCCTGGACTGTAAACACCGGGGAGCTGTTTTTT

d_call: NA
v_call: TRBV12-3/TRBV12-4
j_call: TRBJ1-1
clone_size: NA
cdr3_aa: CASSLGGGTEAFF
cdr3_nt: TGTGCCAGCAGTTTGGGGGGTGGAACTGAAGCTTTCTTT

d_call: TRBD1
v_call: TRBV5-1
j_call: TRBJ1-4
clone_size: NA
cdr3_aa: CASSSDRGYNEKLFF
cdr3_nt: TGCGCCAGCAGCTCAGACAGGGGGTATAATGAAAAACTGTTTTTT

d_call: TRBD1
v_call: TRBV5-6
j_call: TRBJ1-1
clone_size: NA
cdr3_aa: CASSLTGDTEAFF
cdr3_nt: TGTGCCAGCAGCCTAACAGGGGACACTGAAGCTTTCTTT

d_call: TRBD2
v_call: TRBV4-1
j_call: TRBJ2-3
clone_size: NA
cdr3_aa: CASSFRLAGGPSTDTQYF
cdr3_nt: TGCGCCAGCAGCTTTCGACTAGCGGGAGGGCCTAGCACAGATACGCAGTATTTT

d_call: NA
v_call: TRBV30
j_call: TRBJ1-3
clone_size: NA
cdr3_aa: CAWRLSGNTIYF
cdr3_nt: TGTGCCTGGAGACTCTCTGGAAACACCATATATTTT

d_call: NA
v_call: TRBV6-6
j_call: TRBJ1-1
clone_size: NA
cdr3_aa: CASSYSNSQNTEAFF
cdr3_nt: TGTGCCAGCAGTTACTCGAATTCCCAAAACACTGAAGCTTTCTTT

d_call: NA
v_call: TRBV19
j_call: TRBJ2-2
clone_size: NA
cdr3_aa: CASSWGWSEEREELFF
cdr3_nt: TGTGCCAGTAGTTGGGGTTGGTCAGAAGAAAGGGAGGAGCTGTTTTTT

d_call: NA
v_call: TRBV28
j_call: TRBJ1-5
clone_size: once
cdr3_aa: CSSLEGHSNQPQHF
cdr3_nt: TGTTCGTCACTAGAGGGGCATAGCAATCAGCCCCAGCATTTT

d_call: NA
v_call: TRBV28
j_call: TRBJ2-7
clone_size: NA
cdr3_aa: CASSPYDRILYEQYF
cdr3_nt: TGTGCCAGCAGTCCGTACGACAGGATTCTCTACGAGCAGTACTTC

d_call: NA
v_call: TRBV5-1
j_call: TRBJ2-3
clone_size: NA
cdr3_aa: CASSPRAGKDTQYF
cdr3_nt: TGCGCCAGCAGCCCTCGTGCGGGAAAGGATACGCAGTATTTT